This T cell receptor beta chain was documented in a study of regulatory T cells in long-lasting Graves disease. For the study at large: Graves' disease counted as persistent after over 5 years of antithyroid drugs with positive TSH receptor antibodies.

Researchers made TCR beta libraries by using iRepertoire HTBI primers and running Arm-PCR on CDR3 regions. TCRdb re-called the multiplex PCR reads through MiXCR, storing one row per CDR3 protein. The sample contains about 400,000 distinct CDR3 sequences, about a fifth of which appear only once. This clonotype was found many times. As yet, its antigen is unknown. Trimming left V 7 bases short and J 0 bases short, with 12 bases between. The CDR3 length is 13 residues. Looked up from germline, CDR1 is DFQATT and CDR2 is SNEGSKA (reference sequence). Time point defined: persistent/refractory GD, antithyroid drugs over 5 years with positive TRAb. There was RNA extracted from PBMCs, and the TCR library was made from it. Whole-study findings and limits: Small sample size may have lowered accuracy. When disease was persistent, TRBV28, TRBJ1-2 and TRBJ2-5 were the favored segments. Lower TCR diversity was seen in persistent Graves' patients than in newly diagnosed ones.

The starting material was peripheral blood mononuclear cells (PBMCs), obtained when the disease was refractory, from a patient treated with antithyroid drugs. The V and J genes are TRBV20-1 and TRBJ1-1, with D maybe TRBD1 (6 bases). The sequence was collected from a female donor with Graves disease. Here the CDR3 DNA reads TGCAGTGTCTCCCGGGGGCTGAACACTGAAGCTTTCTTT. Translating it yields CSVSRGLNTEAFF.